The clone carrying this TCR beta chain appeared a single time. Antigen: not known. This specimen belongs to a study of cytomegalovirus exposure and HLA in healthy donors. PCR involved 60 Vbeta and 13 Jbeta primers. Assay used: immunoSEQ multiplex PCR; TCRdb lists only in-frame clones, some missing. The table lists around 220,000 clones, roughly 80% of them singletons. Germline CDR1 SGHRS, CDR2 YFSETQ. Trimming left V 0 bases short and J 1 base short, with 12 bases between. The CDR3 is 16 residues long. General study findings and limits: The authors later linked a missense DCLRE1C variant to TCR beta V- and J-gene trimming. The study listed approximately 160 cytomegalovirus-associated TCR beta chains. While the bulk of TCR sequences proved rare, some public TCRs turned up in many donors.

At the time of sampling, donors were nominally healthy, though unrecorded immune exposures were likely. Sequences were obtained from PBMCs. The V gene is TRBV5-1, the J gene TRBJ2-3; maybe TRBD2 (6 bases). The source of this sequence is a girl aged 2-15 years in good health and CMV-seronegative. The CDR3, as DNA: TGCGCCAGCAGCTTGGAGGGACGCGGGGGCACAGATACGCAGTATTTT. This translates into CASSLEGRGGTDTQYF.